This TCR beta chain was obtained from a study of shared clonotypes between healthy human individuals (dated by TCRdb to the early 2020s). In the study overall: Three men and two women, aged 18 to 49 years, made up the cohort. To estimate repertoire size and how much clonotype sharing occurs between individuals, the study deeply sequenced the blood TCR repertoires of five or six healthy adults. For each donor, CD4 naive and CD4 memory were each given three plates, CD8 naive was given two plates, and CD8 memory was given one plate. Leukapheresis yielded between about 0.94 and 8.9 billion PBMCs per donor. To increase sequencing depth and limit assay-specific biases, TCR repertoire library preparation and sequencing were carried out by different laboratories using diverse techniques. What the authors observed across the whole study: Because the study included only a small number of donors, the genetic and exposure-history diversity represented was limited. Naive subsets generally had larger estimated clonotype richness than memory subsets. Pairwise subsampling led to the expectation that sequencing depth would affect the degree of clonotype sharing among donors. Compared with non-shared clonotypes, the clonotypes found in all four sorted-subset donors had higher generation probabilities. Across a handful of donors, approximately 5% of naive CD4, 3.5% of naive CD8, under 2.5% of memory CD4, and 0.4% of memory CD8 clonotypes were shared. Rarefaction of sorted-subset datasets indicated incomplete sequencing despite the large sequencing depth. Sampling was limited to blood, and TCR repertoires in tissue likely differ from TCR repertoires in blood.

Using the deep immunoSEQ assay, multiplex PCR amplified TCR CDR3 regions from genomic DNA. For each cell subset, the extracted genomic DNA was distributed evenly across all wells of several immunoSEQ 96-well plates, and each plate served as one replicate. For sorted subsets, approximately 210 ng genomic DNA, equal to about 30,000 T cell genomes, was loaded into each replicate PCR. The purified libraries were quantified using a Qubit 3.0 fluorometer, sized with a Bioanalyzer 2100, and then quantified again using the KAPA Library Quantification kit. Every immunoSEQ 96-well plate was sequenced on a dedicated single-read 150-cycle Illumina NextSeq 550 flow cell. In the original analysis: Because the immunoSEQ output included only junctional sequences and no quality scores, the filtering could not be the same as the filtering used for full-length reads. To assign V/J genes and CDR3, sequences were annotated using PyIR, a Python wrapper for IgBLAST v1.9, with IMGT germline references. Reads with weak V/J assignments (E-value above 1e-6), missing CDR3, stop codons, out-of-frame junctions, or ambiguous translated residues were removed. A V3J clonotype was defined by an identical inferred V gene, J gene, and CDR3 amino acid sequence. The percentage overlap between two repertoires was calculated by dividing the number of shared unique clonotypes by the size of the smaller repertoire. RTK rarefaction, the Chao1 estimator, and Recon v2.1 estimates of unobserved clonotypes were used to assess repertoire richness. For all TCRbeta clonotypes obtained by the gDNA method from several donors, generation probabilities were computed with OLGA. The source is immuneACCESS, and TCRdb retained only in-frame sequences with V and J called. Part of the clones is not carried over; for the studies checked, unresolved V genes explain less than half of this, and the remainder is unexplained. The V and J calls and clone size were taken over from that table, and D and trimming were inferred from the DNA. Here the sample has under 2,500,000 clones; under 97% occur a single time. Roughly 0.13% of the sample rests with the top ten.

V and J are trimmed by 3 bases and 6 bases, and the gene matches miss 7 bases of the junction. CDR1 and CDR2 were assigned from the germline V gene as SGHTA and FQGNSA. The CDR3 spans 14 residues, from the cysteine through the phenylalanine. The entry retains the CDR3 DNA only, 42 bases that are in frame from base 1. To note about this clone: Its antigen has not been determined. Nothing much larger sits one base from this clone, and base qualities are not available.

The donors were healthy, HIV-negative adults with no recently reported acute infections or vaccinations. All donors were Caucasian adults living in Nashville, Tennessee, USA. Magnetic negative selection was used to enrich CD4+ T cells, after which naive cells were positively selected on CD45RA and the negative fraction became the memory subset. Blood was obtained by leukapheresis, after which PBMCs were separated by Ficoll-Histopaque density gradient centrifugation and cryopreserved in liquid nitrogen vapor phase. Analytical flow cytometry was used to check the purity and quantity of every magnetically sorted T cell population. From each sorted fraction, genomic DNA was isolated and quantified by UV absorbance on a Nanodrop 2000c.

Sequencing used naive CD4+ T cells sorted from blood. The cell subset or site label for this specimen denotes: CD45RA+ positively selected. Recombination linked TRBV7-2 to TRBJ2-7; TRBD1 matches 8 bases in the middle. The receptor was isolated from a man aged 18 to 35 in good health. This receptor has the CDR3 CASSFRQGLSEQYF. The nucleotide sequence is TGTGCCAGCAGCTTCCGACAGGGGCTAAGCGAGCAGTACTTC.